A selection of T cell receptor beta chains follows, all from one sample in a study of cytomegalovirus exposure and HLA in healthy donors. Some clones are missing from TCRdb's copy, which holds only in-frame ones; the method was immunoSEQ multiplex PCR. The sample holds about 150,000 clones, roughly 70% seen once. Sample: PBMCs. The receptors come from a woman aged 18-35 years in good health and CMV-seropositive. CDR3s include the opening cysteine and the closing phenylalanine or tryptophan. A D gene is named only where the DNA matches it firmly. Size values are once, few and many counts, or a class for expanded clones, and some rows have none.

J gene	D gene	clone size	V gene	CDR3 protein	CDR3 DNA
TRBJ2-1	.	.	TRBV4-1	CASTGQHYNEQFF	TGCGCCAGCACCGGACAGCACTACAATGAGCAGTTCTTC
TRBJ1-5	.	once	TRBV18	CASSPLQGMQPQHF	TGTGCCAGCTCACCACTACAGGGCATGCAGCCCCAGCATTTT
TRBJ2-1	TRBD1	.	TRBV11-3	CASSRRTGSYNEQFF	TGTGCCAGCAGCCGAAGGACAGGGTCCTACAATGAGCAGTTCTTC
TRBJ2-3	TRBD1	few	TRBV4-1	CASSHPGQGDSTDTQYF	TGCGCCAGCAGCCACCCGGGACAGGGGGACAGCACAGATACGCAGTATTTT
TRBJ1-6	.	.	TRBV6-5	CASTSGRDSPLHF	TGTGCCAGCACCTCAGGGAGGGATTCACCCCTCCACTTT
TRBJ2-5	TRBD1	once	TRBV4-3	CASSQEHRGETQYF	TGCGCCAGCAGCCAAGAACACAGGGGAGAGACCCAGTACTTC
TRBJ2-1	TRBD2	.	TRBV15	CATSSTGTKLHEQFF	TGTGCCACCAGCTCAACCGGGACTAAGTTGCATGAGCAGTTCTTC
TRBJ1-2	.	.	TRBV19	CASSRRGYGYTF	TGTGCCAGTAGTCGACGGGGCTATGGCTACACCTTC
TRBJ2-6	.	.	TRBV5-6	CASSFTNRVSGANVLTF	TGTGCCAGCAGCTTTACTAACAGGGTCTCTGGGGCCAACGTCCTGACTTTC
TRBJ2-5	TRBD2	.	TRBV7-2	CASSLAQRGASNQETQYF	TGTGCCAGCAGCTTAGCCCAGCGGGGGGCCTCAAACCAAGAGACCCAGTACTTC
TRBJ2-1	TRBD2	.	TRBV12-5	CASGLVVLGLAGGRRDNEQFF	TGTGCTAGTGGTTTGGTGGTACTGGGACTAGCGGGGGGGCGGAGGGACAATGAGCAGTTCTTC
TRBJ2-7	.	few	TRBV7-9	CASSSNYEQYF	TGTGCCAGCAGCTCAAACTACGAGCAGTACTTC
TRBJ2-1	.	.	TRBV21-1	CASRRLAEYNEQFF	TGTGCCAGTAGAAGACTAGCGGAATACAATGAGCAGTTCTTC
TRBJ2-7	.	.	TRBV2	CARGGKNGVYEQYF	TGTGCCCGTGGGGGGAAGAACGGCGTTTACGAGCAGTACTTC
TRBJ2-7	TRBD1	.	TRBV5-6	CASSYLTGGSYEQYF	TGTGCCAGCAGCTACTTGACAGGGGGCTCGTACGAGCAGTACTTC
TRBJ1-1	TRBD1	.	TRBV11-2	CASSSPTGDLRTEAFF	TGTGCCAGCAGCTCCCCGACAGGGGATCTACGAACTGAAGCTTTCTTT
TRBJ1-5	.	.	TRBV7-8	CASSLAKGGNQPQHF	TGTGCCAGCAGCTTAGCGAAAGGGGGCAATCAGCCCCAGCATTTT
TRBJ1-5	TRBD1	once	TRBV14	CASSQGQGNNQPQHF	TGTGCCAGCAGCCAAGGACAGGGTAACAATCAGCCCCAGCATTTT
TRBJ2-7	TRBD1	.	TRBV9	CASSVGGGRYEQYF	TGTGCCAGCAGCGTAGGAGGGGGCAGGTACGAGCAGTACTTC
TRBJ1-2	TRBD1	.	TRBV6-1	CASSTGTGTFYGYTF	TGTGCCAGCAGTACCGGGACAGGGACTTTCTATGGCTACACCTTC
TRBJ2-3	TRBD2	once	TRBV7-2	CASSQIAGGYTDTQYF	TGTGCCAGCAGCCAGATAGCGGGGGGCTACACAGATACGCAGTATTTT
TRBJ1-1	.	.	TRBV18	CASSPRQNTEAFF	TGTGCCAGCTCACCACGGCAGAACACTGAAGCTTTCTTT
TRBJ2-4	TRBD1	.	TRBV5-4	CASSRQGNIQYF	TGTGCCAGCAGTCGACAGGGAAACATTCAGTACTTC
TRBJ1-1	TRBD1	.	TRBV18	CASSLGQGVSNTEAFF	TGTGCCAGCTCCCTAGGACAGGGGGTAAGCAACACTGAAGCTTTCTTT
TRBJ1-4	.	.	TRBV4-1	CASSQVPRGKLFF	TGCGCCAGCAGCCAAGTCCCCCGGGGAAAACTGTTTTTT
TRBJ2-2	.	few	TRBV19	CASARGRDLRPANTGELFF	TGTGCCAGCGCCCGCGGGCGGGACCTACGGCCGGCGAACACCGGGGAGCTGTTTTTT
TRBJ2-5	TRBD2	few	TRBV11-3	CASSSRTSGGETQYF	TGTGCCAGCAGCTCCCGGACTAGCGGGGGGGAGACCCAGTACTTC
TRBJ1-1	TRBD1	.	TRBV29-1	CSVSSGGAFF	TGCAGCGTCTCCTCAGGGGGAGCTTTCTTT
TRBJ2-1	TRBD2	few	TRBV18	CASSPTYSGGSYNEQFF	TGTGCCAGCTCACCTACCTATAGCGGGGGCTCCTACAATGAGCAGTTCTTC
TRBJ1-1	.	.	TRBV6-5	CASSYRVREAGEAFF	TGTGCCAGCAGTTACAGGGTCAGGGAGGCAGGTGAAGCTTTCTTT
TRBJ1-4	.	.	TRBV5-8	CASSLGQFEGF	TGTGCCAGCAGCTTGGGGCAGTTTGAGGGATTT
TRBJ2-5	TRBD2	few	TRBV5-1	CASSSTSRQETQYF	TGCGCCAGCAGCTCGACTAGCCGACAAGAGACCCAGTACTTC
TRBJ1-2	TRBD1	.	TRBV28	CASSLGQNYGYTF	TGTGCCAGCAGTCTGGGACAGAACTATGGCTACACCTTC
TRBJ1-6	.	.	TRBV7-2	CASSLIQAHNSPLHF	TGTGCCAGCAGCCTGATCCAAGCACATAATTCACCCCTCCACTTT
TRBJ2-1	.	.	TRBV5-1	CASKADSLHYNEQFF	TGCGCCAGCAAGGCGGACAGCCTTCACTACAATGAGCAGTTCTTC
TRBJ2-7	.	.	TRBV20-1	CSAILRYEQYF	TGCAGTGCAATTCTGAGATACGAGCAGTACTTC
TRBJ2-7	.	once	TRBV6-1	CASSEGTQEAYEQYF	TGTGCCAGCAGTGAAGGGACACAGGAAGCCTACGAGCAGTACTTC
TRBJ2-3	TRBD2	.	TRBV4-2	CASSQDLFAGGSTDTQYF	TGTGCCAGCAGCCAAGACTTATTTGCGGGGGGGTCGACAGATACGCAGTATTTT
TRBJ1-5	.	few	TRBV10-3	CAISDQGLPQHF	TGTGCCATCAGTGACCAGGGTCTGCCCCAGCATTTT
TRBJ1-1	.	.	TRBV7-3	CASSLNPGGQMNTEAFF	TGTGCCAGCAGCTTAAATCCCGGCGGACAGATGAACACTGAAGCTTTCTTT
TRBJ1-2	TRBD1	once	TRBV7-8	CASSSGTGKGYGYTF	TGTGCCAGCAGCTCTGGGACAGGGAAAGGCTATGGCTACACCTTC
TRBJ2-3	.	.	TRBV9	CASSFSLDWKDTQYF	TGTGCCAGCAGCTTCTCCCTGGACTGGAAGGATACGCAGTATTTT
TRBJ1-2	TRBD1	few	TRBV28	CASSPTPGGTYGYTF	TGTGCCAGCAGCCCTACACCAGGGGGCACCTATGGCTACACCTTC